This TCR beta chain stems from a study of technical replicates of blood from a handful of donors. In its sample, this clone was seen once. Sequencing used immunoSEQ multiplex PCR; TCRdb keeps in-frame clones, though not all of them. The table lists 65,000 to 85,000 clones, approximately 91% of them singletons. This CDR3 comprises 15 residues. V shed 2 bases, J shed 8 bases, and the junction held 10 bases outside the gene matches. Germline V lookup: CDR1 SGHDT, CDR2 YYEEEE. The sample taken for sequencing was T cells isolated from PBMCs. This chain joins TRBV5-6 and TRBJ2-1, with TRBD1 identical over 7 bases. This TCR derives from a human donor in good health. This CDR3 is CASSFDRDPIDEQFF. In nucleotides, the CDR3 is TGTGCCAGCAGCTTCGACAGGGACCCTATAGATGAGCAGTTCTTC.